The sequence of this T cell receptor beta chain was determined in a study of T cell clonality in common variable immunodeficiency (dated by TCRdb to between 2014 and 2016). What the study reported, not specific to this receptor: According to the authors, finding the cause of the higher clonality in CVID would require sequencing the repertoires of T cell subpopulations. Patient heterogeneity within the CVID cohort put limits on correlating repertoire features with clinical complications. Reportedly, TCRbeta sequences from CVID had fewer deletions and N-nucleotide insertions, and highly modified clones with 13 or more V deletions were absent from CVID. Healthy controls shared more TCRbeta clones with each other than CVID subjects shared among themselves (p < 0.0001). TCRbeta clonality was higher in CVID subjects than in healthy controls (t-test p = 0.018), and the increase was most characteristic of about a third of subjects. Even though DNA input was equal, the average per sample came to 80,000 to 100,000 unique sequences for controls compared with about 30,000 for CVID samples.

At least ten counts were recorded for this clone. Its antigen is still unknown. The CDR3 is cut off 3 residues early in the read; its end comes from the germline J gene. Standard criteria were used to diagnose CVID, namely serum IgG, IgA and/or IgM reduced below the normal range together with specific antibody deficiency. The CVID group comprised some 45 subjects, 15 or so female and approximately 29 male, aged roughly 8 to 70 years with a mean age of about 40. Most of the CVID patients and most of the healthy controls were of Caucasian heritage. All CVID subjects had received replacement immunoglobulin therapy for at least one year at the time of study participation. No CVID subject was ill or taking immunomodulatory or immunosuppressive medication when blood was collected. From each donor, 5 to 8 ml of heparinized peripheral whole blood was collected. TCRbeta CDR3 repertoires were sequenced from genomic DNA of adults with common variable immune deficiency (CVID) and healthy adult controls. To isolate peripheral blood mononuclear cells, diluted blood was subjected to density centrifugation over Hypaque 1077 or Ficoll-Paque. Unsorted mononuclear cells served as the source of genomic DNA, which was extracted either by Qiagen column purification or by a centrifugation-based method.

As encoded in the germline V gene, CDR1 is LGHNA while CDR2 is YNFKEQ. The CDR3 covers 21 residues, taking in both the cysteine and the phenylalanine. Shown are 54 bases from within the CDR3, in frame from base 1. From V the trimming removes 1 base and from J it removes 2 bases, while the gene matches leave 16 bases of the junction unaccounted for. For sequencing input, CVID and control samples contributed equivalent amounts of genomic DNA. For every sample, a 60 bp segment covering the rearranged TCRbeta CDR3 region was amplified and then sequenced. The immunoSEQ assay, a bias-corrected multiplex PCR combined with high-throughput sequencing, was used for TCRbeta amplification. Under the source paper's analysis protocol: Each unique nucleotide sequence was treated as a clone and annotated with V, D and J genes, copy number and frequency. Sequences were labeled productive if in frame, and non-productive if out of frame or containing stop codons. As previously described, clonality was computed from Shannon's entropy. Mean CDR3 Kyte-Doolittle hydropathy was derived from the predicted amino acid sequences of productive clones. Scaled V gene usage was hierarchically clustered using Manhattan distance and complete linkage with the R hclust function. Sharing of clones by CDR3 amino acid sequence was evaluated by resampling 12 repertoires per group over 100 rounds. The repertoires were screened for some 70 published EBV-specific TCRbeta sequences and some 230 published CMV-specific TCRbeta sequences. Two CVID samples yielding fewer than 10,000 sequences were excluded from analysis, leaving 42 CVID repertoires. TCRdb retrieved this table from immuneACCESS and kept in-frame rearrangements only. Not all clones are present; in checked studies, unresolved V genes account for under half, and no reason is known for the remainder. V, J and clone size are taken as reported in that table, and D and trimming were inferred from the DNA itself. The sample has roughly 25,000 clones on record, with no singletons. 24% of the sample lies in the top ten.

This TCR was sampled from a human donor with common variable immunodeficiency. The receptor chain draws on TRBV4-2 and TRBJ2-6, and 8 junction bases match TRBD1. Sequenced: peripheral blood mononuclear cells. CDR3 DNA, as far as it was read: TGTGCCAGCAGCCAAGTAAGAGGGGCGTCGACAGGGGAAACTGGGGCCAACGTC. Protein translation: CASSQVRGASTGETGANV. The entire CDR3 is CASSQVRGASTGETGANVLTF.